This T cell receptor beta chain was documented in a study of cytomegalovirus exposure and HLA in healthy donors. This CDR3 has 15 amino acids. Germline lookup yields CDR1 GTSNPN and CDR2 SVGIG (reference sequence). V shed 2 bases and J 1 base; nucleotides not matched to a gene: 3. The PCR made use of 60 Vbeta and 13 Jbeta primers. Clones were read by immunoSEQ multiplex PCR, and TCRdb kept only the in-frame ones, dropping some. The data contain 150,000 to 200,000 clones, 70% to 80% of them seen just once; the ten biggest clones take up approximately 1.3%. This clone appeared once. Its antigen remains unknown. The study, taken as a whole, reports: Immune exposure was documented only through CMV serostatus. Later analysis identified a missense DCLRE1C variant that was linked to TCR beta V- and J-gene trimming.

Sequencing was carried out using PBMCs. This clonotype was sampled from a man aged 25 to 40 in good health and CMV-seronegative. The V gene is TRBV30, the J gene TRBJ1-5, with 9 bases identical to TRBD1. The CDR3 here is CAWSTGQGSNQPQHF. In DNA form, the CDR3 reads TGTGCCTGGAGTACGGGACAGGGAAGCAATCAGCCCCAGCATTTT.